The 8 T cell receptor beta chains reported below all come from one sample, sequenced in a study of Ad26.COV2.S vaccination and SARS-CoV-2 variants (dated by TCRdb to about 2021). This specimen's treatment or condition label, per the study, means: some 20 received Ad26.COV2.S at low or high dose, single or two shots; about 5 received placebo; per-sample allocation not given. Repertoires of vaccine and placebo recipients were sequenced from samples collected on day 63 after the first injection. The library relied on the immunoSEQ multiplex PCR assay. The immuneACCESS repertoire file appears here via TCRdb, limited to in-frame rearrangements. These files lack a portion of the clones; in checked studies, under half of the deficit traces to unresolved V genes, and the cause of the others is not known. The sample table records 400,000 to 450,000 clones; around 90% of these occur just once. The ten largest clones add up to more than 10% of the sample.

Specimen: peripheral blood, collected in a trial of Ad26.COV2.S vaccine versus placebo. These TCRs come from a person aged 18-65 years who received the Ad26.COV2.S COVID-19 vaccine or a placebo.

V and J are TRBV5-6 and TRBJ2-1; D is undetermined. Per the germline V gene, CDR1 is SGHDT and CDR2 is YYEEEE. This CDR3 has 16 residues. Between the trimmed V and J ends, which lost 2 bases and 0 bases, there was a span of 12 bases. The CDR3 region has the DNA TGTGCCAGCAGCTTCGAACTCCAGAGCTCCTACAATGAGCAGTTCTTC. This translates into CASSFELQSSYNEQFF.

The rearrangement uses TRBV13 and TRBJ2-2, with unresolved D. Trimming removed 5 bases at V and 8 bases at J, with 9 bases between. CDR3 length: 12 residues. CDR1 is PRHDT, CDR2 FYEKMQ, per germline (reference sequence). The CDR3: CASSLQRGELFF. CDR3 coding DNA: TGTGCCAGCAGCCTTCAACGGGGGGAGCTGTTTTTT.

The DNA for the CDR3 is TGCAGCGTTGAGGTCGTCAATGCTCCTACCTACGAGCAGTACTTC. Translated, it gives CSVEVVNAPTYEQYF. V usage is TRBV29-1 and J usage is TRBJ2-7, with no clear D. The V gene's germline CDR1 is SQVTM and CDR2 ANQGSEA. Trimming took off 3 bases at V and 2 bases at J, with 17 bases between the two ends. The CDR3 loop spans 15 amino acids.

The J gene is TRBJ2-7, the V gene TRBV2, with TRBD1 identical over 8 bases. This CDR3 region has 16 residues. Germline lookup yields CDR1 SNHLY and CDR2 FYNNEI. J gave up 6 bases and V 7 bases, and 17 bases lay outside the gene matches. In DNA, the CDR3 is TGTGCCAGCATCCCTCTTTGGACAGGGAAAAAAGGCGAGCAGTACTTC. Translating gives CASIPLWTGKKGEQYF.

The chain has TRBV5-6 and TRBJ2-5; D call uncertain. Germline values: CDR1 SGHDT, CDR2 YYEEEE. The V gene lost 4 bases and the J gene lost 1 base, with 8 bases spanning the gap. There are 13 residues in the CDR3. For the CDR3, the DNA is TGTGCCAGCAGCCCACCTAGCCAAGAGACCCAGTACTTC. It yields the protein CASSPPSQETQYF.

CDR3 amino acids: CSVEDLAGDTYNEQFF. The CDR3 DNA follows: TGCAGCGTTGAAGATCTGGCGGGAGACACCTACAATGAGCAGTTCTTC. The gene calls are TRBV29-1 and TRBJ2-1; 7 nucleotides align to TRBD2. Looked up from germline, CDR1 is SQVTM and CDR2 is ANQGSEA. V lost 0 bases and J lost 2; bases outside the gene matches: 7. This CDR3 is built from 16 residues.

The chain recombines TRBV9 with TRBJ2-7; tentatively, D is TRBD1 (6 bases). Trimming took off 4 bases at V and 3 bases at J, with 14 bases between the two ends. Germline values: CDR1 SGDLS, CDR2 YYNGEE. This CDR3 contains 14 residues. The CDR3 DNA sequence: TGTGCCAGCAGCAGGACAGCTACATTCTACGAGCAGTACTTC. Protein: CASSRTATFYEQYF.

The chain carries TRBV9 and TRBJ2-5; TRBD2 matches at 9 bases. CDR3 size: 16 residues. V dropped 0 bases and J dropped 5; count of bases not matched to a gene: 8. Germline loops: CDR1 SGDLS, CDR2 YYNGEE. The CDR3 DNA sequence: TGTGCCAGCAGCGTAGGAGTAGCGGGAGTATTGGAGACCCAGTACTTC. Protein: CASSVGVAGVLETQYF. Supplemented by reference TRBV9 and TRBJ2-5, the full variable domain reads DSGVTQTPKHLITATGQRVTLRCSPRSGDLSVYWYQQSLDQGLQFLIQYYNGEERAKGNILERFSAQQFPDLHSELNLSSLELGDSALYFCASSVGVAGVLETQYFGPGTRLLVL.